Sequencing of this TCR beta chain was carried out in a study of blood T cell repertoires in COVID-19. Across the study: Whether acute or convalescent, the COVID-19 samples came from the United States, Italy and Spain.

This CDR3 is built from 17 residues. J gave up 5 bases and V 6 bases, and 17 bases lay outside the gene matches. CDR1 is LNHDA and CDR2 is SQIVND in the germline V gene (reference sequence). Per the study methods: For nucleated cells, counts were estimated from reference gene primer amplification. The assay was immunoSEQ multiplex PCR, and TCRdb's table has in-frame clones only and misses some. That table furnishes V, J and clone size, whereas the DNA furnished D and trimming. The sample lists roughly 260,000 clones; more than 70% were seen once. The receptor was derived from a woman aged 35 to 49 who had recovered from COVID-19. The V and J genes are TRBV19 and TRBJ1-2, with 8 bases aligning to TRBD1. The sequencing sample was made of peripheral blood. CDR3 loop: CASSPTPLAGGTYGYTF. The CDR3, as DNA: TGTGCCAGTAGCCCCACACCCCTAGCAGGGGGCACATATGGCTACACCTTC.